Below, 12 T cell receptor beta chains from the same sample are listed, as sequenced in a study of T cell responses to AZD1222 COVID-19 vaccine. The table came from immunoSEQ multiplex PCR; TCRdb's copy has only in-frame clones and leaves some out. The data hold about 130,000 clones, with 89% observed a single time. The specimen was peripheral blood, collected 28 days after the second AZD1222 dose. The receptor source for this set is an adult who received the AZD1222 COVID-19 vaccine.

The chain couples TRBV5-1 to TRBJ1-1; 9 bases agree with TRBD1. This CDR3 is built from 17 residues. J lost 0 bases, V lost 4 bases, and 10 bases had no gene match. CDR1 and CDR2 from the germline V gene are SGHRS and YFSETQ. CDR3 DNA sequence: TGCGCCAGCAGCAGACGACCGGGACAGGGCTTGAACACTGAAGCTTTCTTT. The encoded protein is CASSRRPGQGLNTEAFF.

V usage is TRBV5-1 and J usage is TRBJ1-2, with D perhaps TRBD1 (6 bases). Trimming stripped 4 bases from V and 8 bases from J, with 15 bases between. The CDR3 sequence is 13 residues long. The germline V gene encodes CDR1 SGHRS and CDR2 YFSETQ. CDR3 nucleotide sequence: TGCGCCAGCAGCCCTACAGGGATTGGCGGCTACACCTTC. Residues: CASSPTGIGGYTF.

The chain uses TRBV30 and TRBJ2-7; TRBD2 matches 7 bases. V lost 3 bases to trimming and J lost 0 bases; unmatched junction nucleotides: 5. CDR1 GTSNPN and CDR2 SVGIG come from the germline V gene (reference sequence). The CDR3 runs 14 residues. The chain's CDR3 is CAWSTGGSSYEQYF. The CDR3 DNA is TGTGCCTGGAGCACCGGGGGGAGCTCCTACGAGCAGTACTTC.

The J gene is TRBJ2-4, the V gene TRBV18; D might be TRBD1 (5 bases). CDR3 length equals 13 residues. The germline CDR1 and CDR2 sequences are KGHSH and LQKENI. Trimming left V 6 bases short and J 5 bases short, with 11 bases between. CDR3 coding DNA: TGTGCCAGCTCCCCAGGGTACGAAAACATTCAGTACTTC. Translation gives CASSPGYENIQYF.

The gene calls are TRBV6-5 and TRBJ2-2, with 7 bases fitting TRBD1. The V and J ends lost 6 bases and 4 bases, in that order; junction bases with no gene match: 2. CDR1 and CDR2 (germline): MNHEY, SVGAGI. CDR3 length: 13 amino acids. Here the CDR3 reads CASSRQGTGELFF. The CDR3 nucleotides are TGTGCCAGCAGCCGACAGGGCACCGGGGAGCTGTTTTTT.

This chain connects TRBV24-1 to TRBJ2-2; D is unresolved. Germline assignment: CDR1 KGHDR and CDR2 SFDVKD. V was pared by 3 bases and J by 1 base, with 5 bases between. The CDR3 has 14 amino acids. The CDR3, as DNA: TGTGCCACCAGTGATGCAGGGAACACCGGGGAGCTGTTTTTT. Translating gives CATSDAGNTGELFF.

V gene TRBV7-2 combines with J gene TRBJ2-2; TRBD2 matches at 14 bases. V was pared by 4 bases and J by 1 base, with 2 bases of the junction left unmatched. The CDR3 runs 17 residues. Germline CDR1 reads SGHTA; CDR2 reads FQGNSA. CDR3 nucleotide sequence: TGTGCCAGCAGCTACGGGACTAGCGGGGGGAACACCGGGGAGCTGTTTTTT. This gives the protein CASSYGTSGGNTGELFF.

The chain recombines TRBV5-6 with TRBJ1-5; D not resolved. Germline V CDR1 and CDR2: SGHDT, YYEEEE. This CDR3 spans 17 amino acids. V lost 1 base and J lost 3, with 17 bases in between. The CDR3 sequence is CASSLFGSQRYNQPQHF. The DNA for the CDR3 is TGTGCCAGCAGCTTGTTCGGCAGCCAGAGATACAATCAGCCCCAGCATTTT.

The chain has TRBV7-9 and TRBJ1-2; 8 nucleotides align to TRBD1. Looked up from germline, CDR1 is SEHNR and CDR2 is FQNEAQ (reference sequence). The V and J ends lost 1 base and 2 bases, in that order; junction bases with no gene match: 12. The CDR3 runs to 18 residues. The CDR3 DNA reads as TGTGCCAGCAGCTTAGGGCTGGACAGGGAGAAGGGCAACTATGGCTACACCTTC. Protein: CASSLGLDREKGNYGYTF.

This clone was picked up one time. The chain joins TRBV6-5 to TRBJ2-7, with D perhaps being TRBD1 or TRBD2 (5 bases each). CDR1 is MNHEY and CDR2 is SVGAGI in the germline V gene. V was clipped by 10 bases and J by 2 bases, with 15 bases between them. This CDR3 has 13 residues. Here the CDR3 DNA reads TGTGCCACCCTCCGGGACGGGACCTACGAGCAGTACTTC. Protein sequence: CATLRDGTYEQYF.

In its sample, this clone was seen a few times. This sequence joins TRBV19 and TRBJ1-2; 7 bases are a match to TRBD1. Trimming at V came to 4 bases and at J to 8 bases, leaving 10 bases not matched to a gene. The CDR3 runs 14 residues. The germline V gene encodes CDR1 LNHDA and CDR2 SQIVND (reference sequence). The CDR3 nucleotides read TGTGCCAGTAGTACACAGGGGACGCGAGTCGGCTACACCTTC. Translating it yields CASSTQGTRVGYTF.

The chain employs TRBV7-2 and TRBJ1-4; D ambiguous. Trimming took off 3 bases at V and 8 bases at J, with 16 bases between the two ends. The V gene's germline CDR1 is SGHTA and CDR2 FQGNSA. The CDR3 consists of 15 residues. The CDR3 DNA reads TGTGCCAGCAGCTTTTCCCGGGGTCAACCCGAAAAACTGTTTTTT. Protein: CASSFSRGQPEKLFF. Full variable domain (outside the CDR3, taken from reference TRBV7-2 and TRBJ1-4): GAGVSQSPSNKVTEKGKDVELRCDPISGHTALYWYRQSLGQGLEFLIYFQGNSAPDKSGLPSDRFSAERTGGSVSTLTIQRTQQEDSAVYLCASSFSRGQPEKLFFGSGTQLSVL.